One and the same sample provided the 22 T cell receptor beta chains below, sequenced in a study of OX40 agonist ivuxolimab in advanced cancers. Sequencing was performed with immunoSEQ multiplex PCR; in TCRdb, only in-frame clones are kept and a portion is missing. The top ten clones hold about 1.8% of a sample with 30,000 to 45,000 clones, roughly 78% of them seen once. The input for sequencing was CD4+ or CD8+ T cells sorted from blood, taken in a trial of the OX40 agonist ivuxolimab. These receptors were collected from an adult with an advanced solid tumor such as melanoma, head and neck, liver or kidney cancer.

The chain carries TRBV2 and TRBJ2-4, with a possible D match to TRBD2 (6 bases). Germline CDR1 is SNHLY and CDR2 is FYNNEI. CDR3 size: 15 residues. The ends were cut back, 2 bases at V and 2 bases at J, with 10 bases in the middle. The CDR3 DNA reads TGTGCCAGCAGTGAATTTGGGGGGTCCAAAAACATTCAGTACTTC. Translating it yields CASSEFGGSKNIQYF. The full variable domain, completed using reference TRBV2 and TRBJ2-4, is EPEVTQTPSHQVTQMGQEVILRCVPISNHLYFYWYRQILGQKVEFLVSFYNNEISEKSEIFDDQFSVERPDGSNFTLKIRSTKLEDSAMYFCASSEFGGSKNIQYFGAGTRLSVL.

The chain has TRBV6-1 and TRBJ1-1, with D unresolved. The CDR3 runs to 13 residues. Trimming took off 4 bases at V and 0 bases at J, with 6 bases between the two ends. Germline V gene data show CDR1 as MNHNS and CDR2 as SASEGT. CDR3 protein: CASSVALNTEAFF. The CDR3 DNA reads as TGTGCCAGCAGTGTGGCATTGAACACTGAAGCTTTCTTT.

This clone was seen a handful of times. The CDR3, as DNA: TGTGCCAGTAGTGTCTCCCGGGGCAGCCTCTCGGCTTTCTTT. Its protein product is CASSVSRGSLSAFF. The V gene is TRBV19, the J gene TRBJ1-1; D is perhaps TRBD1 (5 bases). CDR1 LNHDA and CDR2 SQIVND come from the germline V gene (reference sequence). V was trimmed by 5 bases and J by 11 bases, leaving 21 bases between them. CDR3 length: 14 residues.

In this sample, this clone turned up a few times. The chain's CDR3 is CAISDRGRDQPQHF. CDR3 coding DNA: TGTGCCATCAGTGATAGGGGGCGTGATCAGCCCCAGCATTTT. The chain joins TRBV10-3 to TRBJ1-5, with 7 bases matching TRBD1. The germline CDR1 and CDR2 sequences are ENHRY and SYGVKD. V was pared by 3 bases and J by 5 bases, with 4 bases of the junction left unmatched. This CDR3 comprises 14 residues.

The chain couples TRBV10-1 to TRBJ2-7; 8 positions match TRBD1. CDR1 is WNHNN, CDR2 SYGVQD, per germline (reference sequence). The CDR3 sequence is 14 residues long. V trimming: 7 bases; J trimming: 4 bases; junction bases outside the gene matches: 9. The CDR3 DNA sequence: TGCGCCAGCACAAACCCGGGACAGGATTACGAGCAGTACTTC. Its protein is CASTNPGQDYEQYF.

The CDR3 is CASRISDRVFSPLHF. In nucleotides, the CDR3 is TGTGCCAGCAGGATATCGGACAGGGTGTTCTCACCCCTCCACTTT. The chain uses TRBV5-6 and TRBJ1-6; TRBD1 matches 8 bases. The V and J ends lost 5 bases and 10 bases, in that order; junction bases with no gene match: 11. CDR1 SGHDT and CDR2 YYEEEE come from the germline V gene. CDR3 size: 15 residues.

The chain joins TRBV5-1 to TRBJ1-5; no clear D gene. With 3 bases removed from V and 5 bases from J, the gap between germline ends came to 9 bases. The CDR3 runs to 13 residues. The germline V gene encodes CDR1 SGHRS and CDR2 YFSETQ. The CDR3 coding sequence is TGCGCCAGCAGCTCCGACCCCCATCAGCCCCAGCATTTT. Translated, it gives CASSSDPHQPQHF. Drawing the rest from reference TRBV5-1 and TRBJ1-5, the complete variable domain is KAGVTQTPRYLIKTRGQQVTLSCSPISGHRSVSWYQQTPGQGLQFLFEYFSETQRNKGNFPGRFSGRQFSNSRSEMNVSTLELGDSALYLCASSSDPHQPQHFGDGTRLSIL.

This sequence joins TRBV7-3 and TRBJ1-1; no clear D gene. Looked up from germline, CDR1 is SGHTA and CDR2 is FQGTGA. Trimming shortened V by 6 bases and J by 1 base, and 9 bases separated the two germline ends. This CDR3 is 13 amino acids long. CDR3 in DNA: TGTGCCAGCAGAAAGACCCAGAACACTGAAGCTTTCTTT. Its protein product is CASRKTQNTEAFF. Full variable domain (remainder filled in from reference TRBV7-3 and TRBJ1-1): GAGVSQTPSNKVTEKGKYVELRCDPISGHTALYWYRQSLGQGPEFLIYFQGTGAADDSGLPNDRFFAVRPEGSVSTLKIQRTERGDSAVYLCASRKTQNTEAFFGQGTRLTVV.

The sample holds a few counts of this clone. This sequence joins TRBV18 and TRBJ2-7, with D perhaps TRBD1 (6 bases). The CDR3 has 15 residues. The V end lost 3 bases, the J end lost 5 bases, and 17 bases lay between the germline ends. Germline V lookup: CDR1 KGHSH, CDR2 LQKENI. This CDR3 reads CASSPQGSSTNEQYF. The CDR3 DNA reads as TGTGCCAGCTCACCCCAGGGGAGTTCAACCAACGAGCAGTACTTC.

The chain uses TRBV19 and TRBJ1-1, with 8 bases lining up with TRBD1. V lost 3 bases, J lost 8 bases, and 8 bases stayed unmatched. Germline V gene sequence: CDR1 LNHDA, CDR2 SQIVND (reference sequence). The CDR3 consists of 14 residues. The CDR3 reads CASSMPTGATEAFF. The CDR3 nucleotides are TGTGCCAGTAGTATGCCGACAGGGGCGACGGAAGCTTTCTTT.

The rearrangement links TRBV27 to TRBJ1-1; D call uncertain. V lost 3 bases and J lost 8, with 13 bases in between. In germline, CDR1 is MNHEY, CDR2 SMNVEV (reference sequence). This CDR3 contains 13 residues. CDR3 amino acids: CASSLTSSWEAFF. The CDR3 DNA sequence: TGTGCCAGCAGTTTGACTAGCTCATGGGAAGCTTTCTTT.

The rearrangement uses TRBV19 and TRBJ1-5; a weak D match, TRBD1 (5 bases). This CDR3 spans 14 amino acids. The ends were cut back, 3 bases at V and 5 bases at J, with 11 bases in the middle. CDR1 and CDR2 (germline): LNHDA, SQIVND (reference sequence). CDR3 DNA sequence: TGTGCCAGTAGTATCGGCAGGGTCGATCAGCCCCAGCATTTT. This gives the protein CASSIGRVDQPQHF.

The CDR3 DNA reads TGCAGCGCAACATTGGGGACAGGGAACACTGAAGCTTTCTTT. Translated: CSATLGTGNTEAFF. The V gene is TRBV29-1, the J gene TRBJ1-1; 8 bases line up with TRBD1. Germline CDR1 SQVTM, CDR2 ANQGSEA. V trimming: 7 bases; J trimming: 1 base; junction bases outside the gene matches: 8. The CDR3 sequence is 14 residues long. The full variable domain, rest sourced from reference TRBV29-1 and TRBJ1-1, is SAVISQKPSRDICQRGTSLTIQCQVDSQVTMMFWYRQQPGQSLTLIATANQGSEATYESGFVIDKFPISRPNLTFSTLTVSNMSPEDSSIYLCSATLGTGNTEAFFGQGTRLTVV.

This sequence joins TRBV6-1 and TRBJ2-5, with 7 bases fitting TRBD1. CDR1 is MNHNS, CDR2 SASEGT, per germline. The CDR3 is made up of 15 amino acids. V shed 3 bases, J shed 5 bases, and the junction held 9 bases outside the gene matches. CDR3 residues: CASSENRGVWETQYF. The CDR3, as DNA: TGTGCCAGCAGTGAGAACAGGGGAGTGTGGGAGACCCAGTACTTC.

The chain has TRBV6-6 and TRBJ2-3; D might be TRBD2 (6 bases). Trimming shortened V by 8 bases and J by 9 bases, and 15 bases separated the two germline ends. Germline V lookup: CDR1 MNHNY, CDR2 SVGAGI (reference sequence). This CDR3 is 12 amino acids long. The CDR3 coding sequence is TGTGCCAGCGGGACTGGGGTTCAAACGCAGTATTTT. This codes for CASGTGVQTQYF.

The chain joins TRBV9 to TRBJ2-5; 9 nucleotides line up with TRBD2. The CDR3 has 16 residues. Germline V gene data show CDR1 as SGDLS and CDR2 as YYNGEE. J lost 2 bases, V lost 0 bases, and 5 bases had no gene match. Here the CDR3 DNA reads TGTGCCAGCAGCGTAGGACTAGCGGCATCACAAGAGACCCAGTACTTC. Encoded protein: CASSVGLAASQETQYF.

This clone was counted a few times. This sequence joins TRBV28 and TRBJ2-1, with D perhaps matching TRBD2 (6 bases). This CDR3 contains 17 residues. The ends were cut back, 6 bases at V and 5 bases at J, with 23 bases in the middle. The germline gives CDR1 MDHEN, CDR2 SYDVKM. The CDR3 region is CASSPLWWASADNEQFF. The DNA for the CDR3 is TGTGCCAGCAGCCCCTTATGGTGGGCTAGCGCTGACAATGAGCAGTTCTTC.

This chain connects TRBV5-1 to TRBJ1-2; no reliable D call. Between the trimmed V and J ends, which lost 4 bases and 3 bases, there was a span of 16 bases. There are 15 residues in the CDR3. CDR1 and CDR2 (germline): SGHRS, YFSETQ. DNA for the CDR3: TGCGCCAGCAGCCAGTCCCGTACCCGGGACTATGGCTACACCTTC. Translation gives CASSQSRTRDYGYTF. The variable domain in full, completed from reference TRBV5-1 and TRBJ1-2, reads KAGVTQTPRYLIKTRGQQVTLSCSPISGHRSVSWYQQTPGQGLQFLFEYFSETQRNKGNFPGRFSGRQFSNSRSEMNVSTLELGDSALYLCASSQSRTRDYGYTFGSGTRLTVV.

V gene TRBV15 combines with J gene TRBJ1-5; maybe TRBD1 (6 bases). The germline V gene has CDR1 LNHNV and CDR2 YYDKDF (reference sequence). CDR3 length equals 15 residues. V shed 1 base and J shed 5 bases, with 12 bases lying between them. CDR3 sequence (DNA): TGTGCCACCAGCAGAGTCGGGGACACATATCAGCCCCAGCATTTT. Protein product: CATSRVGDTYQPQHF.

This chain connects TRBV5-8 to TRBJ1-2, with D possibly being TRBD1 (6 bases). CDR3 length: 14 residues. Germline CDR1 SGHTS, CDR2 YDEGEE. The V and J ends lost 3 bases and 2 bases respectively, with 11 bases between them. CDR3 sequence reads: CASSWGHSNYGYTF. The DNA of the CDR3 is TGTGCCAGCAGCTGGGGACACTCCAACTATGGCTACACCTTC.

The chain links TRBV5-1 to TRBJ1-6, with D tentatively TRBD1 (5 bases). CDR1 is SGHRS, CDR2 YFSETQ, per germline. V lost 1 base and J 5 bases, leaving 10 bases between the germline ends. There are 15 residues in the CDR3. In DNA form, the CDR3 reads TGCGCCAGCAGCTTGTTTGGAGGGGATAATTCACCCCTCCACTTT. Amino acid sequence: CASSLFGGDNSPLHF.

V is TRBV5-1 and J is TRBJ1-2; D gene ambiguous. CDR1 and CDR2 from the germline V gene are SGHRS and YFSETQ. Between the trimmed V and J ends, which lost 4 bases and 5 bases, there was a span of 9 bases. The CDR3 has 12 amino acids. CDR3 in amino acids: CASSATGYGYTF. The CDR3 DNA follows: TGCGCCAGCAGCGCGACCGGTTATGGCTACACCTTC. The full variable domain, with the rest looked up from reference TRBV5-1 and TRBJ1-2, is KAGVTQTPRYLIKTRGQQVTLSCSPISGHRSVSWYQQTPGQGLQFLFEYFSETQRNKGNFPGRFSGRQFSNSRSEMNVSTLELGDSALYLCASSATGYGYTFGSGTRLTVV.